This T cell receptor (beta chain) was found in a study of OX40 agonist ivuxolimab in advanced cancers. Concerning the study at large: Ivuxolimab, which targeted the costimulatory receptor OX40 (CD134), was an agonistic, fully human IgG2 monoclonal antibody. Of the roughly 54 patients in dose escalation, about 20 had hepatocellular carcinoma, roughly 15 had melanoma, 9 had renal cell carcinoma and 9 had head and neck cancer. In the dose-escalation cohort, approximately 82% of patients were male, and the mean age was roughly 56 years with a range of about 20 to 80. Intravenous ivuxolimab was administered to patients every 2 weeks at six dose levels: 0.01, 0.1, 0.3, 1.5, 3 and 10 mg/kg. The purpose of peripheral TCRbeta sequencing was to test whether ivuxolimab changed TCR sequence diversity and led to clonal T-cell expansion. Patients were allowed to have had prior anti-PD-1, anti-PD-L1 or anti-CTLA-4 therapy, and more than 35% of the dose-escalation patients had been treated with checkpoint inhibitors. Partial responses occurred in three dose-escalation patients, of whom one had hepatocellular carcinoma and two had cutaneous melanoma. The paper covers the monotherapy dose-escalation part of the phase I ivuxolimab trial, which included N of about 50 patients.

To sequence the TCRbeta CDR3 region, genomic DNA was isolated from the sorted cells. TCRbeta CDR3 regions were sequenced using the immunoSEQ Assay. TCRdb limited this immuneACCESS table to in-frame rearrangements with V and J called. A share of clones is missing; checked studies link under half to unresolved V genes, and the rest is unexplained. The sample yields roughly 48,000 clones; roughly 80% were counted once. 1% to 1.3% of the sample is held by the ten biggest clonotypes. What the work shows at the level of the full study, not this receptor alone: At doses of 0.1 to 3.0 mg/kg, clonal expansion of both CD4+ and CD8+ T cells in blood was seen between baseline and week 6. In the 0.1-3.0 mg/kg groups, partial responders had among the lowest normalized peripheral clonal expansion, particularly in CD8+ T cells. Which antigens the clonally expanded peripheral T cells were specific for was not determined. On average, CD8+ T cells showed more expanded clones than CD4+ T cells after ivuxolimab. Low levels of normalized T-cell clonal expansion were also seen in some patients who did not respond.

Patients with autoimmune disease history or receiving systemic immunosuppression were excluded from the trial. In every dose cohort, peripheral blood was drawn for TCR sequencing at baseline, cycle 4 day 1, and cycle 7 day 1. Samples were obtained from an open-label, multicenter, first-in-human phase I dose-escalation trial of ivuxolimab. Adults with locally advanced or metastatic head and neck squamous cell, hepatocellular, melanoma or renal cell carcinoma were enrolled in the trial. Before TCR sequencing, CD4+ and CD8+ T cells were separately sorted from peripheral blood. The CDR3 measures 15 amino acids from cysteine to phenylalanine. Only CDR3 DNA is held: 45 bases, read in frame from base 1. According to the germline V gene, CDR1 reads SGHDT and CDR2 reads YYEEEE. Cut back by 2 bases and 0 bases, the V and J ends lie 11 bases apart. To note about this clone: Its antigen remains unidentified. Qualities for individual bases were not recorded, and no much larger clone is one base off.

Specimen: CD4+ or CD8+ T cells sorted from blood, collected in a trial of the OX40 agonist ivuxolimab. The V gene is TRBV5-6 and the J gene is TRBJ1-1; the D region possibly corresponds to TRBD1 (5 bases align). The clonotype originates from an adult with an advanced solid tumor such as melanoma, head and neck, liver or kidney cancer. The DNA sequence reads TGTGCCAGCAGCTTCTACATCAGGGTGAACACTGAAGCTTTCTTT. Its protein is CASSFYIRVNTEAFF.